Listed here are 2 T cell receptor beta chains from one sample, sequenced in a study of T cell changes during pregnancy in multiple sclerosis. This table comes from immunoSEQ multiplex PCR, and its TCRdb copy is limited to in-frame clones, with some not included. This table holds more than 80,000 clones, about 90% found once. Source: PBMCs, taken in the first trimester of pregnancy. The receptors shown here come from a female donor in good health, serving as a control in a pregnancy study. Some clones in this sample may be carry-over from other donors' samples.

The chain employs TRBV30 and TRBJ2-3; a possible D gene is TRBD2 (6 bases). Germline values: CDR1 GTSNPN, CDR2 SVGIG (reference sequence). The V end lost 3 bases, the J end lost 0 bases, and 13 bases lay between the germline ends. This CDR3 has 15 amino acids. CDR3 DNA: TGTGCCTGGAGCTTGTTAGCGGCTAGCACAGATACGCAGTATTTT. Its translation is CAWSLLAASTDTQYF.

A few counts support this clone. V is TRBV4-3 and J is TRBJ1-2; possibly TRBD1 for D (5 bases). Germline V gives CDR1 LGHNA, CDR2 YSLEER. This CDR3 region has 16 residues. V lost 3 bases to trimming and J lost 12 bases, with 26 bases between them. In DNA form, the CDR3 reads TGCGCCAGCAGCCAGGATTGGTTCGGGGGGGTGATAAGAAACACCTTC. This gives the protein CASSQDWFGGVIRNTF.